What follows are 12 T cell receptor beta chains derived from one specimen sequenced in a study of blood T cell repertoires in COVID-19. Assay: immunoSEQ multiplex PCR; the TCRdb copy retains only in-frame clones and omits some. The table lists 130,000 or so clones, 80% to 90% of them singletons. Sequencing used PBMCs or T cells enriched from blood (not recorded which). The source of these receptors is a man aged 35 to 55 with acute COVID-19.

This clone was seen only once. The genes are TRBV7-6 and TRBJ1-1, with D tentatively TRBD1 (5 bases). The CDR3 runs to 14 residues. The V gene's germline CDR1 is SGHVS and CDR2 FNYEAQ. Trimming removed 3 bases at V and 2 bases at J, with 10 bases between. CDR3 DNA sequence: TGTGCCAGCAGCTTCAGAGACAGTAACACTGAAGCTTTCTTT. The encoded protein is CASSFRDSNTEAFF.

V gene TRBV6-5 combines with J gene TRBJ1-1; TRBD1 aligns across 8 bases. CDR1 is MNHEY and CDR2 is SVGAGI in the germline V gene. CDR3 length: 15 residues. V shed 2 bases and J 3 bases; nucleotides not matched to a gene: 5. The DNA of the CDR3 is TGTGCCAGCAGTTACGGCGACAGGGGAGACACTGAAGCTTTCTTT. It translates to CASSYGDRGDTEAFF.

This clone came up a few times. This rearrangement joins TRBV5-1 to TRBJ1-2; no firm D call. The germline V gene has CDR1 SGHRS and CDR2 YFSETQ. This CDR3 spans 13 amino acids. The V gene lost 3 bases and the J gene lost 3 bases, with 9 bases spanning the gap. CDR3 bases: TGCGCCAGCAGCTATGGCACAGACTATGGCTACACCTTC. Its protein product is CASSYGTDYGYTF.

The chain joins TRBV23-1 to TRBJ1-1, with 10 bases matching TRBD1. TRBV23-1 has ORF status, its function being uncertain. The V gene end was trimmed by 7 bases and the J gene end by 6 bases; junction bases not matched to a gene: 5. The CDR3 extends over 13 amino acids. The CDR3, as DNA: TGCGCCAGCACTCCGGACAGGGGGGCTGAAGCTTTCTTT. This sequence encodes CASTPDRGAEAFF.

This clone has more than one count but fewer than ten. This chain joins TRBV10-3 and TRBJ2-1; tentatively, D is TRBD2 (6 bases). Deletions cut 8 bases from V and 2 bases from J, with 13 bases between. Looked up from germline, CDR1 is ENHRY and CDR2 is SYGVKD. The CDR3 is made up of 14 amino acids. CDR3 bases: TGTGCCATCGGAAAGGGACTGCCCTACAATGAGCAGTTCTTC. It yields the protein CAIGKGLPYNEQFF.

This clone was seen just once. The V gene is TRBV7-9, the J gene TRBJ1-3; D is undetermined. Germline V gene sequence: CDR1 SEHNR, CDR2 FQNEAQ (reference sequence). V was clipped by 1 base and J by 6 bases, with 10 bases between them. The CDR3 has 14 residues. The CDR3 DNA sequence: TGTGCCAGCAGCTTAGTAGTGTCCGCAAACACCATATATTTT. Its translation: CASSLVVSANTIYF.

This chain connects TRBV5-1 to TRBJ2-7, with D possibly matching TRBD2 (5 bases). The CDR3 sequence is 15 residues long. Germline assignment: CDR1 SGHRS and CDR2 YFSETQ. V lost 4 bases and J 0 bases, leaving 14 bases between the germline ends. CDR3 sequence (DNA): TGCGCCAGCAGCACCGACGGACTGAGCTCCTACGAGCAGTACTTC. It codes for CASSTDGLSSYEQYF.

This clone was detected once. The J gene is TRBJ2-3, the V gene TRBV11-2; D may be TRBD2 (6 bases). The CDR3 has 15 amino acids. Germline CDR1 SGHAT, CDR2 FQNNGV. Trimming left V 5 bases short and J 0 bases short, with 12 bases between. CDR3 sequence reads: CASSPAGLSTDTQYF. CDR3 coding DNA: TGTGCCAGCAGCCCAGCGGGCCTTAGCACAGATACGCAGTATTTT.

The sample holds a few counts of this clone. V usage is TRBV11-2 and J usage is TRBJ2-7; 8 bases fit TRBD2. Germline V gene lookup returns CDR1 SGHAT and CDR2 FQNNGV. The CDR3 contains 18 residues. Trimming cost V 3 bases and J 3 bases; bases outside gene matches: 16. The CDR3 coding sequence is TGTGCCAGCAGCTTTAGTCCCAGGGGACTAGGCGGAAACTACGAGCAGTACTTC. Its translation: CASSFSPRGLGGNYEQYF.

This chain's CDR3 is CASSLEAGAASNYGYTF. CDR3 nucleotide sequence: TGTGCCAGCAGCTTGGAGGCAGGGGCGGCTTCTAACTATGGCTACACCTTC. The rearrangement joins TRBV5-6 to TRBJ1-2, with TRBD1 as a possible D gene (6 bases). Trimming stripped 0 bases from V and 0 bases from J, with 15 bases between. The CDR3 consists of 17 residues. The V gene's germline CDR1 is SGHDT and CDR2 YYEEEE.

As DNA, the CDR3 is TGTGCCAGCAGTCCCCCGGGACAGGGGGCTTCACCCCTCCACTTT. This sequence encodes CASSPPGQGASPLHF. The rearrangement joins TRBV6-6 to TRBJ1-6; 12 nucleotides align to TRBD1. The CDR3 is made up of 15 amino acids. Germline V gives CDR1 MNHNY, CDR2 SVGAGI (reference sequence). Unmatched junction bases numbered 5, after V lost 5 bases and J lost 9 bases.

The rearrangement joins TRBV21-1 to TRBJ1-1. TRBV21-1 is flagged as a pseudogene. The CDR3 covers 10 residues. The CDR3 loop reads CATTGGFTFF. The CDR3 nucleotides are TGTGCCACCACCGGGGGATTTACTTTCTTT.